The 21 T cell receptor beta chains presented below share a single source sample, sequenced in a study of T-cell reconstitution after alpha-beta-depleted transplantation in children. A TCRbeta library incorporating unique molecular identifiers was prepared. From the PCR reads, TCRdb called clonotypes with MiXCR, one entry per CDR3 protein. This table holds some 280,000 distinct CDR3 sequences, approximately 9.8% found once. The sample here was PBMCs from the stem cell graft donor, taken from the stem cell graft. Receptors originate from a human donor who donated a stem cell graft to a child with SCID.

The chain recombines TRBV27 with TRBJ2-1; TRBD2 agrees at 12 bases. The junction had 8 bases not matched to a gene; V was cut back by 5 bases and J by 3 bases. This CDR3 is 17 amino acids long. Germline V CDR1 and CDR2: MNHEY, SMNVEV (reference sequence). The DNA of the CDR3 is TGTGCCAGCAGTCCCCAACTAGCGGGGGGTTTCTACAATGAGCAGTTCTTC. It encodes CASSPQLAGGFYNEQFF.

This clonotype was seen a handful of times. The rearrangement links TRBV7-3 to TRBJ2-2; no reliable D call. Deletions cut 2 bases from V and 0 bases from J, with 10 bases between. Germline CDR1 is SGHTA and CDR2 is FQGTGA. The CDR3 totals 16 residues. CDR3 in amino acids: CASSLVVTTNTGELFF. For the CDR3, the DNA is TGTGCCAGCAGCTTAGTCGTCACGACGAACACCGGGGAGCTGTTTTTT. Variable domain in full (rest from reference TRBV7-3 and TRBJ2-2): GAGVSQTPSNKVTEKGKYVELRCDPISGHTALYWYRQSLGQGPEFLIYFQGTGAADDSGLPNDRFFAVRPEGSVSTLKIQRTERGDSAVYLCASSLVVTTNTGELFFGEGSRLTVL.

The table lists this clonotype with a few counts. V is TRBV27 and J is TRBJ1-6; D remains ambiguous. Germline assignment: CDR1 MNHEY and CDR2 SMNVEV (reference sequence). V gave up 5 bases and J gave up 0 bases, with 5 bases separating them. The length of the CDR3 is 14 residues. The CDR3 reads CASSRTSYNSPLHF. The CDR3 coding sequence is TGTGCCAGCAGTCGGACCTCCTATAATTCACCCCTCCACTTT.

This clonotype occurred many times. This chain joins TRBV9 and TRBJ1-2; no clear D gene. Trimming cost V 2 bases and J 10 bases, with 12 bases left between them. The CDR3 is made up of 12 amino acids. The germline V gene encodes CDR1 SGDLS and CDR2 YYNGEE. CDR3 protein: CASSVTARDYTF. CDR3 coding DNA: TGTGCCAGCAGCGTGACGGCTAGAGACTACACCTTC.

This clonotype has only a few counts. This chain links TRBV20-1 with TRBJ2-5; D gene ambiguous. The length of the CDR3 is 12 residues. Germline loops: CDR1 DFQATT, CDR2 SNEGSKA (reference sequence). The V end lost 5 bases, the J end lost 1 base, and 8 bases lay between the germline ends. In DNA form, the CDR3 reads TGCAGTGCTTTCCCTGGCCAAGAGACCCAGTACTTC. Translation gives CSAFPGQETQYF.

There are a few counts of this clonotype. J is TRBJ2-3 and V is TRBV20-1, with D possibly TRBD1 on 6 matching bases. This CDR3 is built from 13 residues. Germline V gene sequence: CDR1 DFQATT, CDR2 SNEGSKA (reference sequence). V lost 7 bases, J lost 0 bases, and 11 bases lay in between. The CDR3 DNA is TGCAGTGGACGGGACAAGAGCACAGATACGCAGTATTTT. It codes for CSGRDKSTDTQYF.

The chain links TRBV10-3 to TRBJ1-5; 7 positions agree with TRBD1. The CDR3 has 12 amino acids. V dropped 11 bases and J dropped 6; count of bases not matched to a gene: 7. Germline assignment: CDR1 ENHRY and CDR2 SYGVKD. The CDR3 reads CAAGTESQPQHF. CDR3 nucleotides: TGTGCCGCCGGGACAGAAAGTCAGCCCCAGCATTTT.

This chain links TRBV5-5 with TRBJ2-1; unclear D gene. Germline values: CDR1 SGHKS, CDR2 YYEKEE (reference sequence). This CDR3 has 13 amino acids. The ends were cut back, 3 bases at V and 6 bases at J, with 10 bases in the middle. CDR3 nucleotide sequence: TGTGCCAGCAGCTCTTTAGCCATCAATGAGCAGTTCTTC. Translating gives CASSSLAINEQFF.

This clonotype was seen only a few times. The rearrangement uses TRBV20-1 and TRBJ1-6; 11 positions match TRBD1. Per germline, CDR1 DFQATT and CDR2 SNEGSKA (reference sequence). This CDR3 comprises 14 residues. The V gene end was trimmed by 0 bases and the J gene end by 9 bases; junction bases not matched to a gene: 1. The chain's CDR3 is CSARDGTGGSPLHF. For the CDR3, the DNA is TGCAGTGCTAGAGATGGGACAGGGGGTTCACCCCTCCACTTT.

This clonotype was picked up a small number of times. V usage is TRBV5-1 and J usage is TRBJ1-2; D gene ambiguous. CDR1 is SGHRS, CDR2 YFSETQ, per germline. Trimming left V 0 bases short and J 4 bases short, with 7 bases between. This CDR3 is built from 13 residues. CDR3 residues: CASSLADIYGYTF. The CDR3 DNA follows: TGCGCCAGCAGCTTGGCTGATATCTATGGCTACACCTTC.

CDR3 protein: CASSLTWDSAYEQYF. DNA of the CDR3: TGTGCCAGCAGCTTGACCTGGGACAGTGCCTACGAGCAGTACTTC. This sequence joins TRBV11-2 and TRBJ2-7, with 7 positions matching TRBD1. V lost 3 bases and J lost 2; bases outside the gene matches: 7. This CDR3 is 15 amino acids long. The germline CDR1 and CDR2 sequences are SGHAT and FQNNGV.

This clonotype has at least ten counts. The J gene is TRBJ2-7, the V gene TRBV7-2, with 9 bases that match TRBD2. The CDR3 is 15 amino acids. CDR1 is SGHTA and CDR2 is FQGNSA in the germline V gene. V gave up 4 bases and J gave up 0 bases; unmatched junction bases: 4. Here the CDR3 reads CASSSYSGSSYEQYF. The CDR3 DNA sequence: TGTGCCAGCAGCTCATATAGCGGGAGCTCCTACGAGCAGTACTTC.

The CDR3 DNA is TGTGCCAGCAGCCGCGGACAGGGGGGTGAGCAGTTCTTC. Protein: CASSRGQGGEQFF. The gene calls are TRBV3-1 and TRBJ2-1, with TRBD1 matching over 10 bases. V lost 4 bases and J lost 9; bases outside the gene matches: 3. Germline V gives CDR1 LGHDT, CDR2 YNNKEL (reference sequence). The length of the CDR3 is 13 residues.

This clonotype has just a few counts. An end of the junction does not agree with germline; a read error may underlie this. The chain has TRBV6-1 and TRBJ1-1, with TRBD1 as a possible D gene (5 bases). Per the germline V gene, CDR1 is MNHNS and CDR2 is SASEGT. This CDR3 has 15 amino acids. The CDR3 reads CAGRDQASMNTEAFF. CDR3 in DNA: TGTGCCGGCAGGGACCAAGCTTCCATGAACACTGAAGCTTTCTTT.

This clonotype showed up just a few times. This sequence joins TRBV7-9 and TRBJ2-1; 7 bases are shared with TRBD1. V was pared by 2 bases and J by 8 bases, with 12 bases of the junction left unmatched. Germline CDR1 is SEHNR and CDR2 is FQNEAQ (reference sequence). CDR3 size: 16 residues. CDR3 bases: TGTGCCAGCAGCTTATTAGGCGAGACAGGGATTTATGAGCAGTTCTTC. Translated: CASSLLGETGIYEQFF.

The V and J genes are TRBV6-5 and TRBJ2-2, with TRBD2 identical over 14 bases. CDR3 length: 19 amino acids. Per germline, CDR1 MNHEY and CDR2 SVGAGI. V shed 4 bases, J shed 1 base, and the junction held 8 bases outside the gene matches. CDR3 residues: CASSSAGTSGGLNTGELFF. As DNA, the CDR3 is TGTGCCAGCAGTTCCGCCGGGACTAGCGGGGGCCTGAACACCGGGGAGCTGTTTTTT.

The rearrangement uses TRBV5-5 and TRBJ2-1; possibly TRBD1 for D (5 bases). This CDR3 region has 16 residues. The ends were cut back, 0 bases at V and 4 bases at J, with 14 bases in the middle. Germline lookup yields CDR1 SGHKS and CDR2 YYEKEE (reference sequence). CDR3 residues: CASSLGSGRAYNEQFF. The DNA for the CDR3 is TGTGCCAGCAGCTTGGGTTCGGGCAGGGCGTACAATGAGCAGTTCTTC.

As for this clonotype: This may arise from a read error, as a much more abundant clone is one base away. The gene calls are TRBV7-3 and TRBJ2-7, with 7 positions matching TRBD1. V shed 5 bases, J shed 7 bases, and the junction held 8 bases outside the gene matches. Per the germline V gene, CDR1 is SGHTA and CDR2 is FQGTGA. This CDR3 is built from 13 residues. The CDR3 region is CASSTGVAGEQYF. The CDR3 bases are TGTGCCAGCAGCACAGGGGTCGCGGGTGAGCAGTACTTC.

This clonotype was counted ten times or more. This chain connects TRBV12-3 or TRBV12-4 to TRBJ2-3, with D perhaps assigned TRBD1 or TRBD2 (5 bases each). V was clipped by 6 bases and J by 14 bases, with 18 bases between them. There are 12 residues in the CDR3. CDR3 in DNA: TGTGCCAGCAGCCCGGGACGAAGAAGGGGGTATTTT. Its protein is CASSPGRRRGYF.

This clonotype was observed a few times. J is TRBJ1-2 and V is TRBV20-1, with 7 bases matching TRBD1. Germline V gene sequence: CDR1 DFQATT, CDR2 SNEGSKA (reference sequence). This CDR3 contains 18 residues. J was trimmed by 0 bases and V by 0 bases; bases with no gene match: 13. The chain's CDR3 is CSAREGDGWGQPNYGYTF. CDR3 nucleotides: TGCAGTGCTAGAGAGGGGGACGGATGGGGACAGCCTAACTATGGCTACACCTTC.

J is TRBJ1-2 and V is TRBV5-1; D is ambiguous. The CDR3 extends over 15 amino acids. Germline V lookup: CDR1 SGHRS, CDR2 YFSETQ. V lost 4 bases to trimming and J lost 5 bases, with 18 bases between them. CDR3 protein: CASSLGDMGSYGYTF. CDR3 coding DNA: TGCGCCAGCAGCCTGGGCGACATGGGGTCATATGGCTACACCTTC.